The clone carrying this T cell receptor (beta chain) was seen only a few times. Its antigen is undetermined. This specimen comes from a study of T cells in Graves' hyperthyroidism and ophthalmopathy. There were TCR beta CDR3 regions amplified from RNA transcripts. The HTBI primer set was used in a first-round RT-PCR of the TCR CDR3. TCRdb re-derived calls from the multiplex PCR reads in MiXCR, one entry per CDR3 protein. The sample holds about 300,000 distinct CDR3 sequences, approximately 18% seen once. On the basis of clinical symptoms, serum thyroxine and TRAb, thyroid ultrasound and orbital computed tomography, diagnoses were made. Extraction of PBMCs used 7.5 to 10 ml of fresh peripheral blood. Whole-study findings and limits: Prediction of ophthalmopathy progression came a median roughly 6.4 months pre-onset. Most thyroid clonotypes that were expanded above 0.001 also turned up in blood.

The clonotype was recovered from a man between 45 and 60 years old with Graves' ophthalmopathy. The sequenced sample was blood.

The CDR3 region has the DNA TGTGCCAGCCGAGAGGGCGGCGGGAACTATTACAATGAGCAGTTCTTC. Its protein product is CASREGGGNYYNEQFF. The chain carries TRBV12-3 or TRBV12-4 and TRBJ2-1; maybe TRBD2 (6 bases). V was shortened by 8 bases and J by 4 bases, with 21 bases between the two germline ends. The CDR3 spans 16 residues.